This entry describes one T cell receptor (beta chain). What it binds is not known. The data were taken from a study of Graves' ophthalmopathy and Graves' hyperthyroidism. Scientists amplified the TCR beta CDR3 regions from RNA transcripts. HTBI primers primed a first-round RT-PCR, and a second-round multiplex PCR followed. A single record per CDR3 protein comes from TCRdb applying MiXCR to the multiplex PCR reads. The sample has 300,000 to 400,000 distinct CDR3 sequences; about 15% are singletons. Whole-study findings and limits: Most expanded thyroid clonotypes above 0.001 frequency also appeared in blood.

The CDR3 is made up of 15 amino acids. V was pared by 8 bases and J by 5 bases, with 11 bases of the junction left unmatched. Germline CDR1 reads MNHNS; CDR2 reads SASEGT. Hyperthyroidism is called stable when no ophthalmopathy develops within 18 months of follow-up. The chain carries TRBV6-1 and TRBJ2-5; 10 bases line up with TRBD1. This TCR was recovered from an adult woman with stable Graves' hyperthyroidism. Sequenced: peripheral blood. CDR3 loop: CASLEPGQGLETQYF. The CDR3 DNA reads TGTGCCAGCTTAGAGCCGGGACAGGGGCTGGAGACCCAGTACTTC.